This record concerns one TCR beta chain sequence. These data are taken from a study of human T cells and chemical hapten exposure. Turning to the study itself: 2% DPC applied to a 2 cm by 2 cm arm area sensitized donors. The patients were mostly female; they had alopecia areata, totalis or universalis.

Time point specified: patch test 1, 2 weeks after DPC sensitization. Treatment indicated: therapeutic diphenylcyclopropenone sensitization with weekly scalp DPC. TCRdb redid the calling of the RACE reads with MiXCR, one entry per CDR3 protein. The table includes roughly 120,000 distinct CDR3 sequences, roughly an eighth detected once. Specimen: whole blood, collected in connection with sensitization to the hapten diphenylcyclopropenone (DPC). This receptor was obtained from a woman in her fifties or sixties with alopecia areata. Some clones in this sample may be carry-over from other donors' samples.

The CDR3 loop is CASSPTNARTPEQYF. As DNA, the CDR3 is TGTGCCAGCTCACCCACCAACGCACGGACTCCCGAGCAGTACTTC. J is TRBJ2-7 and V is TRBV18; weak D call: TRBD2 (5 bases). Trimming removed 3 bases at V and 6 bases at J, with 18 bases between. Germline loops: CDR1 KGHSH, CDR2 LQKENI. This CDR3 region has 15 residues.